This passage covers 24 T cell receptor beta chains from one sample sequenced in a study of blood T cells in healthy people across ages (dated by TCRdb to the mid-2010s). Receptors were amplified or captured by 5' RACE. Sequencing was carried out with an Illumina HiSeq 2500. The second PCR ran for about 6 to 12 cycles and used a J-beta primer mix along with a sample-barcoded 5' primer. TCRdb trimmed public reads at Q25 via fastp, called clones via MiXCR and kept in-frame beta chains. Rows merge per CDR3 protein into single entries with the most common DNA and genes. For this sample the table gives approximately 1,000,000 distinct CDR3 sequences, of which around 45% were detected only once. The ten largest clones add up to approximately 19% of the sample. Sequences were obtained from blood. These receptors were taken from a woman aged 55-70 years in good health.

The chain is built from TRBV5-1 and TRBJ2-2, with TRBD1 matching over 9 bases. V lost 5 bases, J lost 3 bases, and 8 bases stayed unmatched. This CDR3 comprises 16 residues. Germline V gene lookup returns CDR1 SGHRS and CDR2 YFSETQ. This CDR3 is CASRTPGQGDTGELFF. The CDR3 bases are TGCGCCAGCAGGACCCCGGGACAGGGTGACACCGGGGAGCTGTTTTTT. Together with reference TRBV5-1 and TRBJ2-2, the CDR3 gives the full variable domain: KAGVTQTPRYLIKTRGQQVTLSCSPISGHRSVSWYQQTPGQGLQFLFEYFSETQRNKGNFPGRFSGRQFSNSRSEMNVSTLELGDSALYLCASRTPGQGDTGELFFGEGSRLTVL.

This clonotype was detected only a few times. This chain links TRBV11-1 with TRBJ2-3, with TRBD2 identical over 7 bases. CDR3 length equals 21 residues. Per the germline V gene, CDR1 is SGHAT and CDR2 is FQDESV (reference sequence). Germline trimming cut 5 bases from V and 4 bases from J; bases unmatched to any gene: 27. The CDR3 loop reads CASSLPKGLAVGNRRSDTQYF. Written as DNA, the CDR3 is TGTGCCAGCAGCCTCCCCAAGGGTCTAGCGGTTGGGAATCGTCGGTCAGATACGCAGTATTTT.

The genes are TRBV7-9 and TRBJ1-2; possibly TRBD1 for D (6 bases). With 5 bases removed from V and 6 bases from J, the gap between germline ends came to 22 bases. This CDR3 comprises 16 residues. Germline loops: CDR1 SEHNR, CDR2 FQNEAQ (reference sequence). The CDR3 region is CASSPGQSSGVDGYTF. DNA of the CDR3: TGTGCCAGCAGCCCCGGACAGTCGTCAGGAGTCGATGGCTACACCTTC.

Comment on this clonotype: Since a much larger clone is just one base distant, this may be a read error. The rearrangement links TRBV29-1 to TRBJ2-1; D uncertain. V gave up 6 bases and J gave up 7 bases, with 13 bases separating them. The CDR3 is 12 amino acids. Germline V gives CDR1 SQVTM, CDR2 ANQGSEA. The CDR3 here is CSVALTRNEQFF. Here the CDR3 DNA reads TGCAGCGTAGCGCTTACCCGTAATGAGCAGTTCTTC.

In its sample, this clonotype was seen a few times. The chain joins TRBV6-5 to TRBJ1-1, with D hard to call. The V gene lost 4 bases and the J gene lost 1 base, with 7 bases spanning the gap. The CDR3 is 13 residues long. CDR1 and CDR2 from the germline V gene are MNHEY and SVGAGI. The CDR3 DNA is TGTGCCAGCAGTTCTAGACGGAACACTGAAGCTTTCTTT. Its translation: CASSSRRNTEAFF.

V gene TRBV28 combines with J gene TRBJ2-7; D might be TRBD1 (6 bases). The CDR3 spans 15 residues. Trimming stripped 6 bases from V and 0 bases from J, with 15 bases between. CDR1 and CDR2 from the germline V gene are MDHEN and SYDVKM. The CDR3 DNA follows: TGTGCCAGCAGCCAACATCAGGGGAGCTCCTACGAGCAGTACTTC. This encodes CASSQHQGSSYEQYF.

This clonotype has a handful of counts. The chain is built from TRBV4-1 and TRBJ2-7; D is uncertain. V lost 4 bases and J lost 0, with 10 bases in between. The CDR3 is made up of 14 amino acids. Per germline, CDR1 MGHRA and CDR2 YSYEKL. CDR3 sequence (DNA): TGCGCCAGCAGCCCTTTTGGCGGCTCCTACGAGCAGTACTTC. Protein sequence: CASSPFGGSYEQYF.

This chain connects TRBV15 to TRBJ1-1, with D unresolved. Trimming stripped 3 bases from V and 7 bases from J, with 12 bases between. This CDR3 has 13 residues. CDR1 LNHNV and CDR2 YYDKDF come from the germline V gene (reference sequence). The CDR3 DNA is TGTGCCACCAGCAGGAGACCCGTCGTTGAAGCTTTCTTT. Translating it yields CATSRRPVVEAFF.

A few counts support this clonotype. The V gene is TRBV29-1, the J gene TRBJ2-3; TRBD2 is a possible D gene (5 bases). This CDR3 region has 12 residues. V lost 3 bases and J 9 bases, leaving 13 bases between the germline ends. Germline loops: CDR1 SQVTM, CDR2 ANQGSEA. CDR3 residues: CSVDRGNGTQYF. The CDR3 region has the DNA TGCAGCGTTGACCGGGGAAATGGGACGCAGTATTTT.

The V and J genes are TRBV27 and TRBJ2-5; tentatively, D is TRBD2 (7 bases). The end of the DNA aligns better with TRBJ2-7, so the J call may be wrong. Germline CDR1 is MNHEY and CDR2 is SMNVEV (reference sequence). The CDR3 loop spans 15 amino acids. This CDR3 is CASSLLGGAAYEQYF. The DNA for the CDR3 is TGTGCCAGCAGTTTATTGGGGGGGGCGGCCTACGAGCAGTACTTC.

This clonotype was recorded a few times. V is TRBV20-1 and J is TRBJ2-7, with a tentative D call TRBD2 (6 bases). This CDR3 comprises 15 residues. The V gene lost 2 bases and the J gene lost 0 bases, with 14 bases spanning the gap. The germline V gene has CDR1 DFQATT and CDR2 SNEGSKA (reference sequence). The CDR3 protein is CSARPRGLPSYEQYF. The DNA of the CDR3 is TGCAGTGCTAGACCACGGGGACTTCCCTCCTACGAGCAGTACTTC.

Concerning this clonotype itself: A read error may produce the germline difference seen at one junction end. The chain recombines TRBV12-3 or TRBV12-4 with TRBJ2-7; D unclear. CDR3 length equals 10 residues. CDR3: CASRVYERYF. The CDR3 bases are TGTGCCAGCAGGGTCTACGAGCGGTACTTC.

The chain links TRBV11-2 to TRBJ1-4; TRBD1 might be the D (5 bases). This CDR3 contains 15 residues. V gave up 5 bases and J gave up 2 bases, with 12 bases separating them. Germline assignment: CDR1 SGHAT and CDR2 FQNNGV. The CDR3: CASSLDRDTNEKLFF. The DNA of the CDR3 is TGTGCCAGCAGCCTGGACCGGGACACTAATGAAAAACTGTTTTTT.

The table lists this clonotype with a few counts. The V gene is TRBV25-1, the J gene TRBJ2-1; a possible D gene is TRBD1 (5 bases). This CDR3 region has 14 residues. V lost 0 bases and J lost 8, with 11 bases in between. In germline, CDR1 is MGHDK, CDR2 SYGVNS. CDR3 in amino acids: CASSEYRVGDEQFF. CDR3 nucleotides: TGTGCCAGCAGTGAATACAGGGTTGGGGATGAGCAGTTCTTC.

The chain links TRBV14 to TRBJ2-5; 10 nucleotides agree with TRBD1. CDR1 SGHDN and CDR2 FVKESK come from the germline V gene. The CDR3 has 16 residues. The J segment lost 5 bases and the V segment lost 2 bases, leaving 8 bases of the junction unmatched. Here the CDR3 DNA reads TGTGCCAGCAGCCAAAACCGGGACAGGGGACACGAGACCCAGTACTTC. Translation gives CASSQNRDRGHETQYF.

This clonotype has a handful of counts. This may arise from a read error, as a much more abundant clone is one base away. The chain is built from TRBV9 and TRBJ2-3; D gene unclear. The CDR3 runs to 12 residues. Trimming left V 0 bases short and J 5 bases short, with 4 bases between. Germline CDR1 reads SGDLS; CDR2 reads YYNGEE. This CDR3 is CASSVEGDTQYF. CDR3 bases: TGTGCCAGCAGCGTAGAAGGAGATACGCAGTATTTT.

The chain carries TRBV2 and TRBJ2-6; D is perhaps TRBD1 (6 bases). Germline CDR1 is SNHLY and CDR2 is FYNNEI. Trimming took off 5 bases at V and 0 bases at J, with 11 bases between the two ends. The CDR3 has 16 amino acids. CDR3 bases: TGTGCCAGCAGTCAGACAGGATTCTCTGGGGCCAACGTCCTGACTTTC. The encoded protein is CASSQTGFSGANVLTF. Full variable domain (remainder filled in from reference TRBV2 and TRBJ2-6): EPEVTQTPSHQVTQMGQEVILRCVPISNHLYFYWYRQILGQKVEFLVSFYNNEISEKSEIFDDQFSVERPDGSNFTLKIRSTKLEDSAMYFCASSQTGFSGANVLTFGAGSRLTVL.

This CDR3 reads CATSGRVDWNEQFF. The CDR3 DNA reads as TGTGCCACTAGCGGGAGGGTTGATTGGAATGAGCAGTTCTTC. The chain links TRBV2 to TRBJ2-1; 12 nucleotides match TRBD2. The CDR3 runs to 14 residues. Germline CDR1 SNHLY, CDR2 FYNNEI. The junction had 8 bases not matched to a gene; V was cut back by 10 bases and J by 7 bases.

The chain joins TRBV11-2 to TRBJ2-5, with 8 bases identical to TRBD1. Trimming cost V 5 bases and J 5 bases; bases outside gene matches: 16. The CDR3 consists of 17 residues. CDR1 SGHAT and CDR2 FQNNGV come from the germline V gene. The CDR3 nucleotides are TGTGCCAGCAGCAACTATTTGCCGGGACAGGCCAAGGAGACCCAGTACTTC. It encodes CASSNYLPGQAKETQYF.

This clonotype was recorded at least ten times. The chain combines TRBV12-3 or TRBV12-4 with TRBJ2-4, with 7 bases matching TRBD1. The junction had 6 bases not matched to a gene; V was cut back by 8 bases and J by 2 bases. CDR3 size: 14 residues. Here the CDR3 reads CASRTDRTKNIQYF. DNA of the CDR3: TGTGCCAGCCGTACGGACAGGACCAAAAACATTCAGTACTTC.

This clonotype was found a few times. The CDR3 here is CAISTTGTDNEQFF. For the CDR3, the DNA is TGTGCCATCAGCACTACCGGGACAGACAATGAGCAGTTCTTC. The chain joins TRBV10-3 to TRBJ2-1, with TRBD1 matching 7 bases. The V segment lost 6 bases and the J segment 5 bases; nucleotides outside the gene matches: 7. The germline CDR1 and CDR2 sequences are ENHRY and SYGVKD. There are 14 residues in the CDR3.

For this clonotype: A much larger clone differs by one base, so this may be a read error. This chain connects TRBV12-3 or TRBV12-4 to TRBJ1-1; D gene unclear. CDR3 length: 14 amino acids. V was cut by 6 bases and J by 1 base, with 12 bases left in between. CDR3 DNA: TGTGCCAGCAGGACGGGAGAACGGAACACTGAAGCTTTCTTT. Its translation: CASRTGERNTEAFF.

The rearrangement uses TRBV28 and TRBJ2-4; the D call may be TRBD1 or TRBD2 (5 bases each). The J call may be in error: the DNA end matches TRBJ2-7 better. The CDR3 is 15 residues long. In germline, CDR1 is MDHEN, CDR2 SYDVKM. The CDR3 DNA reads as TGTGCCAGCAGTTCCTCCTGGGACGGAGCTCGCGAGCAGTACTTC. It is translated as CASSSSWDGAREQYF.

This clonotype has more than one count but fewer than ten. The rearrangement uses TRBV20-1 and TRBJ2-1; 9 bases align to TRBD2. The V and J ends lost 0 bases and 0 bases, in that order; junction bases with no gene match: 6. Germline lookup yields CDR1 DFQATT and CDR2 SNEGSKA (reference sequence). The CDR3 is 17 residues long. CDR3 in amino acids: CSARESSGARSYNEQFF. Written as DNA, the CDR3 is TGCAGTGCTAGAGAGTCTAGCGGGGCCCGCTCCTACAATGAGCAGTTCTTC.